This T cell receptor beta chain emerged from a study of T cells in Graves' hyperthyroidism and ophthalmopathy. Study information: Before treatment of any kind, peripheral blood was taken at initial diagnosis.

There are many counts of this clonotype. The germline V and J ends were trimmed by 5 bases and 5 bases, with 9 bases remaining between them. The CDR3 sequence is 13 residues long. CDR1 and CDR2 from the germline V gene are SGHVS and FQNEAQ. There were TCR beta CDR3 regions amplified from RNA transcripts. The primer set for the first-round RT-PCR of the TCR CDR3 was HTBI. TCRdb re-called the multiplex PCR reads through MiXCR, storing one row per CDR3 protein. Among a few hundred thousand distinct CDR3 sequences, around 19% were seen once, and the ten largest hold 44%. This sequence originates from a man aged 35 to 55 with Graves' hyperthyroidism. The V call is TRBV7-8, the J call TRBJ2-2; possible D gene TRBD2, 5 bases. The source material was blood. This chain's CDR3 is CASSPRGTGELFF. CDR3 nucleotide sequence: TGTGCCAGCAGCCCACGGGGTACCGGGGAGCTGTTTTTT.